The 25 T cell receptor beta chains given below trace back to one sample, sequenced in a study of cytomegalovirus exposure and HLA in healthy donors. A multiplex PCR was run with 60 Vbeta primers and 13 Jbeta primers. The repertoire was sequenced with immunoSEQ multiplex PCR; TCRdb's copy has only in-frame clones and lacks some. The sample has around 130,000 clones, just over 65% seen once. Sequencing used PBMCs. The receptors were sampled from a woman aged 55 to 70 in good health and CMV-seronegative.

The genes are TRBV4-1 and TRBJ2-5; TRBD2 is a possible D gene (8 bases). Germline CDR1 MGHRA, CDR2 YSYEKL. The CDR3 is 17 amino acids. The germline V and J ends were trimmed by 0 bases and 5 bases, with 19 bases remaining between them. CDR3 coding DNA: TGCGCCAGCAGCCAAGAACCCCCCCCGGGAGGGGGCGAGACCCAGTACTTC. It translates to CASSQEPPPGGGETQYF.

A single count supports this clone. V is TRBV9 and J is TRBJ2-3; the D gene is possibly TRBD2 (5 bases). Germline CDR1 reads SGDLS; CDR2 reads YYNGEE. The CDR3 has 14 amino acids. With 0 bases removed from V and 6 bases from J, the gap between germline ends came to 11 bases. The CDR3 DNA sequence: TGTGCCAGCAGCGTAGAAACTAGTCGGGATACGCAGTATTTT. It codes for CASSVETSRDTQYF.

This chain uses TRBV5-4 with TRBJ2-7; 10 bases are a match to TRBD2. V gave up 4 bases and J gave up 0 bases; unmatched junction bases: 4. This CDR3 spans 15 amino acids. Germline V gene data show CDR1 as SGHNT and CDR2 as YYREEE (reference sequence). The CDR3 nucleotides read TGTGCCAGCAGCGGTAGCGGGGGGCTCTCCTACGAGCAGTACTTC. Its translation is CASSGSGGLSYEQYF.

This clone appeared a single time. V is TRBV27 and J is TRBJ2-5, with 9 bases that match TRBD1. Germline-derived CDR1 and CDR2 are MNHEY and SMNVEV (reference sequence). The CDR3 sequence is 15 residues long. J lost 4 bases, V lost 6 bases, and 9 bases had no gene match. CDR3 sequence: CASRPTGGDGETQYF. The CDR3 DNA reads TGTGCCAGCAGACCGACAGGGGGAGATGGAGAGACCCAGTACTTC.

J is TRBJ1-5 and V is TRBV28, with D perhaps matching TRBD1 (6 bases). This CDR3 is built from 14 residues. Trimming cost V 10 bases and J 6 bases, with 19 bases left between them. The germline V gene has CDR1 MDHEN and CDR2 SYDVKM. The CDR3 protein is CANSGGAGVQPQHF. As DNA, the CDR3 is TGTGCCAACTCCGGGGGGGCAGGGGTTCAGCCCCAGCATTTT.

This sequence joins TRBV6-6 and TRBJ2-3, with D perhaps matching TRBD2 (5 bases). The germline V gene encodes CDR1 MNHNY and CDR2 SVGAGI (reference sequence). The length of the CDR3 is 14 residues. Trimming shortened V by 2 bases and J by 2 bases, and 8 bases separated the two germline ends. CDR3 protein: CASSYGSHTDTQYF. In DNA, the CDR3 is TGTGCCAGCAGTTACGGGAGCCACACAGATACGCAGTATTTT.

This clone was picked up a small number of times. The V and J genes are TRBV19 and TRBJ1-2; 9 bases map to TRBD1. CDR1 is LNHDA, CDR2 SQIVND, per germline (reference sequence). The CDR3 length is 16 residues. With V trimmed by 7 bases and J by 1 base, 10 bases remained unmatched. In DNA, the CDR3 is TGTGCCAGTATCCCTAGGACAGGGGCCATTAACTATGGCTACACCTTC. Protein sequence: CASIPRTGAINYGYTF.

The gene calls are TRBV10-3 and TRBJ1-2; TRBD1 aligns across 11 bases. V was pared by 6 bases and J by 0 bases, with 6 bases of the junction left unmatched. CDR1 ENHRY and CDR2 SYGVKD come from the germline V gene. The CDR3 extends over 16 amino acids. The CDR3 sequence is CAISGGQGATNYGYTF. As DNA, the CDR3 is TGTGCCATCAGCGGCGGACAGGGGGCGACTAACTATGGCTACACCTTC.

This clone was picked up a small number of times. The chain employs TRBV14 and TRBJ2-2, with a possible D match to TRBD1 (5 bases). CDR1 is SGHDN, CDR2 FVKESK, per germline. There are 16 residues in the CDR3. With 0 bases removed from V and 6 bases from J, the gap between germline ends came to 14 bases. The CDR3 is CASSQDTDRKSGELFF. The DNA of the CDR3 is TGTGCCAGCAGCCAAGATACAGACAGAAAGTCCGGGGAGCTGTTTTTT.

The rearrangement links TRBV9 to TRBJ1-2; 10 nucleotides line up with TRBD1. J was trimmed by 10 bases and V by 0 bases; bases with no gene match: 12. Per germline, CDR1 SGDLS and CDR2 YYNGEE. The CDR3 is 16 amino acids. The chain's CDR3 is CASSVEPPGQGPAYTF. CDR3 DNA sequence: TGTGCCAGCAGCGTAGAGCCTCCGGGACAGGGGCCTGCCTACACCTTC.

This clone appeared a few times. The rearrangement links TRBV6-1 to TRBJ2-7; the D is unclear. Germline loops: CDR1 MNHNS, CDR2 SASEGT. The germline V and J ends were trimmed by 1 base and 7 bases, with 14 bases remaining between them. The CDR3 consists of 14 residues. This CDR3 is CASSEVYPPREQYF. Written as DNA, the CDR3 is TGTGCCAGCAGTGAAGTGTATCCCCCGAGGGAGCAGTACTTC.

This clone appeared a few times. The chain couples TRBV19 to TRBJ1-5; D perhaps matches TRBD1 (5 bases). Trimming took 6 bases from V and 0 from J, leaving 9 bases between them. This CDR3 comprises 14 residues. Germline V gene lookup returns CDR1 LNHDA and CDR2 SQIVND (reference sequence). CDR3 in amino acids: CASRRTSSNQPQHF. The CDR3 DNA is TGTGCCAGTAGGCGGACAAGTAGCAATCAGCCCCAGCATTTT.

The chain carries TRBV7-2 and TRBJ2-1; a possible D gene is TRBD1 (6 bases). The length of the CDR3 is 14 residues. V was pared by 1 base and J by 8 bases, with 12 bases between. Germline V gene lookup returns CDR1 SGHTA and CDR2 FQGNSA. The CDR3 region has the DNA TGTGCCAGCAGCTTAGGGAGACAGGCCGATGAGCAGTTCTTC. Residues: CASSLGRQADEQFF.

As DNA, the CDR3 is TGTGCCATCAGTGAGTCTTCCGCTTCAGGTGAGCAGTTCTTC. It yields the protein CAISESSASGEQFF. The rearrangement links TRBV10-3 to TRBJ2-1; D not resolved. CDR3 size: 14 residues. Looked up from germline, CDR1 is ENHRY and CDR2 is SYGVKD. The V end lost 0 bases, the J end lost 9 bases, and 12 bases lay between the germline ends.

The CDR3 loop is CASSQEGTSGSSGETQYF. CDR3 bases: TGTGCCAGCAGCCAAGAGGGTACTAGCGGGAGTTCTGGGGAGACCCAGTACTTC. This sequence joins TRBV4-2 and TRBJ2-5; TRBD2 matches at 11 bases. The CDR3 totals 18 residues. In germline, CDR1 is LGHNA, CDR2 YNFKEQ. V lost 0 bases, J lost 5 bases, and 11 bases stayed unmatched.

The chain combines TRBV30 with TRBJ1-5, with no clear D. Germline V CDR1 and CDR2: GTSNPN, SVGIG (reference sequence). V was clipped by 0 bases and J by 11 bases, with 17 bases between them. The CDR3 has 14 amino acids. The CDR3 nucleotides read TGTGCCTGGAGTGTCTTATGCGGTAATAAGTCCCAGCATTTT. Translation: CAWSVLCGNKSQHF.

This clone was counted only a few times. This chain links TRBV11-3 with TRBJ1-4; a possible D gene is TRBD1 (6 bases). V gave up 5 bases and J gave up 0 bases, with 25 bases separating them. Per germline, CDR1 SGHNT and CDR2 YENEEA. The CDR3 is 20 residues long. The CDR3 DNA reads as TGTGCCAGCAGCGAGGAAGCCGGGACCTCGAAGGGGGCAACTAATGAAAAACTGTTTTTT. This translates into CASSEEAGTSKGATNEKLFF. Complete variable domain (other parts from reference TRBV11-3 and TRBJ1-4): EAGVVQSPRYKIIEKKQPVAFWCNPISGHNTLYWYLQNLGQGPELLIRYENEEAVDDSQLPKDRFSAERLKGVDSTLKIQPAELGDSAVYLCASSEEAGTSKGATNEKLFFGSGTQLSVL.

The chain uses TRBV7-8 and TRBJ1-6; a weak D match, TRBD1 (6 bases). V was trimmed by 1 base and J by 15 bases, leaving 16 bases between them. Germline V CDR1 and CDR2: SGHVS, FQNEAQ. This CDR3 comprises 14 residues. This chain's CDR3 is CASSLGGTSIGLHF. As DNA, the CDR3 is TGTGCCAGCAGCTTAGGGGGGACATCGATAGGCCTCCACTTT.

The chain couples TRBV10-3 to TRBJ1-6; unclear D gene. This CDR3 is built from 13 residues. Trimming stripped 6 bases from V and 6 bases from J, with 9 bases between. Germline CDR1 ENHRY, CDR2 SYGVKD. The CDR3 coding sequence is TGTGCCATCAGGGACTTGGGTAATTCACCCCTCCACTTT. Translation gives CAIRDLGNSPLHF.

The chain is built from TRBV7-2 and TRBJ2-7; the match to TRBD2 covers 9 bases. Germline V CDR1 and CDR2: SGHTA, FQGNSA. The CDR3 is 14 residues long. The ends lost 5 bases at V and 1 base at J; junction bases unmatched: 3. The CDR3: CASSRGGGSYEQYF. In DNA form, the CDR3 reads TGTGCCAGCAGCCGCGGGGGGGGTTCCTACGAGCAGTACTTC.

The chain links TRBV14 to TRBJ2-7, with 9 nucleotides matching TRBD1. Germline CDR1 is SGHDN and CDR2 is FVKESK. With 5 bases clipped from V and 3 bases from J, the junction kept 8 bases outside the gene matches. CDR3 size: 15 residues. The CDR3 sequence is CASSSPGTGIYEQYF. The CDR3 DNA is TGTGCCAGCAGCAGTCCCGGGACAGGGATCTACGAGCAGTACTTC.

This clone was counted a few times. V is TRBV7-2 and J is TRBJ1-5; D is unclear. The CDR3 consists of 15 residues. Germline V gene sequence: CDR1 SGHTA, CDR2 FQGNSA. Trimming shortened V by 1 base and J by 3 bases, and 10 bases separated the two germline ends. The CDR3 bases are TGTGCCAGCAGCTTAGATGGCAATGCCAATCAGCCCCAGCATTTT. Translation: CASSLDGNANQPQHF.

The chain combines TRBV28 with TRBJ2-7; 10 bases fit TRBD2. V trimming: 6 bases; J trimming: 2 bases; junction bases outside the gene matches: 16. From germline, CDR1 is MDHEN and CDR2 SYDVKM. This CDR3 has 18 residues. CDR3 sequence reads: CASSHSQGLGTSAYEQYF. The CDR3 DNA reads TGTGCCAGCAGCCACTCTCAAGGGTTGGGGACTAGCGCCTACGAGCAGTACTTC.

This clone has a single count. The gene calls are TRBV14 and TRBJ1-4; D is uncertain. V lost 4 bases and J lost 8, with 23 bases in between. This CDR3 is built from 17 residues. Germline assignment: CDR1 SGHDN and CDR2 FVKESK. The CDR3 nucleotides read TGTGCCAGCAGCCCTTCCATCGCCGCGGGGATTGGCGAAAAACTGTTTTTT. Its protein product is CASSPSIAAGIGEKLFF. Filled out from reference TRBV14 and TRBJ1-4, the complete variable domain reads EAGVTQFPSHSVIEKGQTVTLRCDPISGHDNLYWYRRVMGKEIKFLLHFVKESKQDESGMPNNRFLAERTGGTYSTLKVQPAELEDSGVYFCASSPSIAAGIGEKLFFGSGTQLSVL.

Concerning this clone itself: At the DNA level, this CDR3 is encoded by other sequences in the same sample as well. The rearrangement joins TRBV7-2 to TRBJ2-1; possibly TRBD2 for D (6 bases). Trimming stripped 6 bases from V and 0 bases from J, with 12 bases between. The CDR3 totals 15 residues. Germline V CDR1 and CDR2: SGHTA, FQGNSA. CDR3 sequence reads: CASSLSGGSYNEQFF. CDR3 DNA sequence: TGTGCCAGCAGTCTTAGCGGAGGCTCCTACAATGAGCAGTTCTTC.